Listed below are T cell receptor beta chains from one sample, sequenced in a study of T cells in Graves' hyperthyroidism and ophthalmopathy. MiXCR, applied by TCRdb to the multiplex PCR reads, yields one record per CDR3 protein. The sample holds some 350,000 distinct CDR3 sequences; approximately 15% are singletons and the top ten take roughly 25%. The sample consisted of blood. The receptor set was obtained from a woman between 18 and 29 years old with Graves' hyperthyroidism that later progressed to Graves' ophthalmopathy. Both conserved end residues are part of each CDR3. A D gene is named only where the DNA matches it firmly. Size is stated for part of the rows, as once, few or many counts, or as a class when the clone is expanded.

>TRBJ2-1|13|-|TRBV14|-
TGTGCCAGCAGCCTTGGGGTGGTCAATGAGCAGTTCTTC
CASSLGVVNEQFF
>TRBJ2-1|20|many|TRBV7-2|TRBD2
TGTGCCAGCAGTACCGGCATGCTCGGGGTTAGCGGGTATCCCTACAATGAGCAGTTCTTC
CASSTGMLGVSGYPYNEQFF
>TRBJ2-7|14|few|TRBV7-2|-
TGTGCCAGCAGCTTAGAGGCCGGACCCTACGAGCAGTACTTC
CASSLEAGPYEQYF
>TRBJ2-3|16|many|TRBV6-1|-
TGTGCCAGCAGTTCCTTGACTAGGAGGGTCACAGATACGCAGTATTTT
CASSSLTRRVTDTQYF
>TRBJ2-7|12|many|TRBV12-3/TRBV12-4|-
TGTGCCAGCAGTTGGGAATTCTACGAGCAGTACTTC
CASSWEFYEQYF
>TRBJ2-1|15|-|TRBV5-6|TRBD2
TGTGCCAGTAACGCACGACTAGCGGGGGACAATGAGCAGTTCTTC
CASNARLAGDNEQFF
>TRBJ1-5|13|many|TRBV2|-
TGTGCCAGCGACCTGGGGGCCAATCAGCCCCAGCATTTT
CASDLGANQPQHF
>TRBJ2-5|13|few|TRBV29-1|TRBD2
TGCAGCCTACTACTAGCGGGAGATGGGACCCAGTACTTC
CSLLLAGDGTQYF
>TRBJ2-7|11|few|TRBV20-1|-
TGCAGTGCTAGAGTGGGCGCGAGCCAGTACTTC
CSARVGASQYF
>TRBJ1-1|15|few|TRBV7-9|-
TGTGCCAGCAGCCCCGCCGACAGATTGAACACTGAAGCTTTCTTT
CASSPADRLNTEAFF
>TRBJ2-5|16|many|TRBV20-1|-
TGCAGTGCTAGAGATTTTAGGGCAGGGAAACAAGAGACCCAGTACTTC
CSARDFRAGKQETQYF
>TRBJ2-5|14|many|TRBV5-1|-
TGCGCCAGCAGCTTCGGGCGGGATCGGGAGACCCAGTACTTC
CASSFGRDRETQYF
>TRBJ2-5|14|-|TRBV6-1|-
TGTGCCAGCAGTGTCGGGACGAAACAAGAGACCCAGTACTTC
CASSVGTKQETQYF
>TRBJ2-7|16|few|TRBV6-2/TRBV6-3|TRBD2
TGTGCCAGCAGGCGAATAGCGGGAGTGGGCTCCTACGAGCAGTACTTC
CASRRIAGVGSYEQYF
>TRBJ1-4|15|-|TRBV5-1|-
TGTGCCAGCAGCTTGGATTTAACTCAAACGGAAAAACTGTTTTTT
CASSLDLTQTEKLFF
>TRBJ2-1|18|many|TRBV28|-
TGTGCCAGCAGTCGAAATTACATACTAGCAGCTTCCTACAATGAGCAGTTCTTC
CASSRNYILAASYNEQFF
>TRBJ2-7|18|few|TRBV27|TRBD2
TGTGCCAGCAGTTTATCCTTCGTTATTGGCGGGAGGGCCTACGAGCAGTACTTC
CASSLSFVIGGRAYEQYF
>TRBJ2-5|11|few|TRBV10-3|-
TGTGCCTTTTGGGGTCAAGAGACCCAGTACTTC
CAFWGQETQYF
>TRBJ1-5|13|many|TRBV19|-
TGTGCCAGTAGTAAATCAGGGAATCAGCCCCAGCATTTT
CASSKSGNQPQHF
>TRBJ2-7|13|many|TRBV11-2|-
TGTGCCAGCAGCTTCGAGGCCCTTTACGAGCAGTACTTC
CASSFEALYEQYF
>TRBJ2-7|15|-|TRBV7-9|-
TGTGCCAGCAGCGCAATTAGCGGTTATACCTACGAGCAGTACTTC
CASSAISGYTYEQYF
>TRBJ2-2|15|-|TRBV2|-
TGTGCCAGCACCCTGCGGCTGATCGGCACCGGGGAGCTGTTTTTT
CASTLRLIGTGELFF
>TRBJ2-1|16|-|TRBV28|TRBD2
TGTGCCAGCAGTCCACTAGCGGGAGGGCGGAACAATGAGCAGTTCTTC
CASSPLAGGRNNEQFF
>TRBJ1-1|15|many|TRBV10-3|-
TGTGCCATCAGGCCCGGGACGGATGGGACCTCTGAAGCTTTCTTT
CAIRPGTDGTSEAFF
>TRBJ2-2|12|few|TRBV29-1|-
TGCAGCGCTCTAGGGTTTACCGGGGAGCTGTTTTTT
CSALGFTGELFF
>TRBJ2-5|12|-|TRBV24-1|-
TGTGCCACCAGTGGTTCCCAAGAGACCCAGTACTTC
CATSGSQETQYF
>TRBJ2-7|13|few|TRBV10-3|-
TGTGCCATCAGTGAGTCGTGGGGCTACGAGCAGTACTTC
CAISESWGYEQYF
>TRBJ2-5|14|few|TRBV5-1|TRBD2
TGCGCCAGCAGCAAGGGACTAGTAGGAGAGACCCAGTACTTC
CASSKGLVGETQYF
>TRBJ1-5|13|many|TRBV28|-
TGTGCCAGCAGTGCTCCAGGGAGTCAGCCCCAGCATTTT
CASSAPGSQPQHF
>TRBJ2-5|15|many|TRBV5-1|TRBD1
TGCGCCAGCAGCTACAGGACAGGGGGCCAAGAGACCCAGTACTTC
CASSYRTGGQETQYF
>TRBJ2-7|14|few|TRBV7-2|TRBD1
TGTGCCAGCAGCGTGACAGGGATGCCTAGCGAGCAGTACTTC
CASSVTGMPSEQYF
>TRBJ2-1|16|few|TRBV3-1|TRBD2
TGTGCCAGCAGCCAAGCTTTTAGACTAGCGTTCCATGAGCAGTTCTTC
CASSQAFRLAFHEQFF
>TRBJ2-5|16|many|TRBV7-9|-
TGTGCCAGCAGCCTGACTAGTCATGTCCCCCGAGAGACCCAGTACTTC
CASSLTSHVPRETQYF
>TRBJ2-1|17|many|TRBV18|TRBD2
TGTGCCAGCTCACCACCAAATTCACTAGCGGGGGCCAATGAGCAGTTCTTC
CASSPPNSLAGANEQFF
>TRBJ2-1|18|many|TRBV4-1|TRBD1
TGCGCCAGCAGCCAATACATCTCGGGACAGCACTCCTACAATGAGCAGTTCTTC
CASSQYISGQHSYNEQFF
>TRBJ2-1|13|many|TRBV2|-
TGTGCCAGCAGTGAAGCGTGGGGTGCTGAGCAGTTCTTC
CASSEAWGAEQFF
>TRBJ2-3|16|many|TRBV20-1|TRBD2
TGCAGTGCTAGACCCTTAGCGGGCCCTAGCACAGATACGCAGTATTTT
CSARPLAGPSTDTQYF
>TRBJ1-4|14|few|TRBV27|TRBD1
TGTGCCAGCTCAACGGACAGGGTCGGTGAAAAACTGTTTTTT
CASSTDRVGEKLFF
>TRBJ2-5|16|-|TRBV18|TRBD2
TGTGCCAGCTCATCCAGGGCTAGCGGGAGTCGGAAGACCCAGTACTTC
CASSSRASGSRKTQYF
>TRBJ2-1|13|-|TRBV7-9|-
TGTGCCAGCAGCTTAGGACTAGATCTTATGCAGTTCTTC
CASSLGLDLMQFF
>TRBJ2-7|14|many|TRBV4-1|TRBD1
TGCGCCAGCAGCCTCAGGGGGCCCTCCTACGAGCAGTACTTC
CASSLRGPSYEQYF
>TRBJ2-3|15|few|TRBV20-1|-
TGCAGTGGGTGGGGTACTAGAAGCGTTTCAGATACGCAGTGTTTT
CSGWGTRSVSDTQCF
>TRBJ2-5|16|-|TRBV20-1|TRBD1
TGCAGTGCTAGAGATTTAACAGGGGAAGTTTTTGTGACCCAGTACTTC
CSARDLTGEVFVTQYF